This TCR beta chain stems from a study of shared clonotypes between healthy human individuals. Broader study findings: Sequencing depth was expected to influence donor clonotype sharing. In general, naive subsets displayed greater estimated richness than memory subsets did.

A remark on this clone: The antigen is unknown.

Several immunoSEQ plates held equal portions of the genomic DNA taken from each subset. Clones were read by immunoSEQ multiplex PCR, and TCRdb kept only the in-frame ones, dropping some. The sample lists about 2 million clones; roughly 95% were seen once. CDR1 and CDR2 (germline): ENHRY, SYGVKD. This CDR3 spans 16 amino acids. The V end was cut by 0 bases, the J end by 0 bases, with 8 bases between. The sequenced sample was naive CD4+ T cells sorted from blood. Regarding subset: CD45RA+ positively selected. The TCR comes from a man between 18 and 29 years old in good health. The chain employs TRBV10-3 and TRBJ2-2; no clear D gene. Here the CDR3 reads CAISESPQPNTGELFF. The DNA for the CDR3 is TGTGCCATCAGTGAGTCACCACAGCCGAACACCGGGGAGCTGTTTTTT.